This T cell receptor (beta chain) was identified during a study of OX40 agonist ivuxolimab in advanced cancers. Study context: Every 2 weeks, patients received ivuxolimab intravenously, dosed at 0.01 to 10 mg/kg. Study-wide findings and caveats: Low normalized T-cell clonal expansion also characterized some of the nonresponders. At 0.1 to 3.0 mg/kg and by week 6, clonal expansion occurred in CD4+ and CD8+ blood T cells.

On cycle 4 day 1 and cycle 7 day 1, as well as at baseline, blood was sampled. Using immunoSEQ multiplex PCR, the repertoire was profiled, and TCRdb retains in-frame clones only, with some absent. The data contain 30,000 to 35,000 clones, approximately 78% of them singletons. Notes on this clone: Its antigen is as yet unknown.

The TCR originated in an adult with an advanced solid tumor such as melanoma, head and neck, liver or kidney cancer. Specimen: CD4+ or CD8+ T cells sorted from blood, collected in a trial of the OX40 agonist ivuxolimab.

The CDR3 region is CASGPGQGSNEQFF. CDR3 nucleotides: TGTGCTAGTGGCCCGGGACAGGGCAGCAATGAGCAGTTCTTC. V usage is TRBV12-5 and J usage is TRBJ2-1; TRBD1 matches at 9 bases. With 6 bases clipped from V and 6 bases from J, the junction kept 6 bases outside the gene matches. The CDR3 covers 14 residues. From germline, CDR1 is LGHNT and CDR2 FRNRAP.